This T cell receptor beta chain was documented in a study of TIL therapy for anti-PD-1-resistant metastatic lung cancer. Study-level background: Patients had a median age of approximately 50 years (range about 35-85). Study-wide results and limits: TIL cultures after expansion showed higher clonality and lower diversity than baseline tumor (median approximately 6% vs 31%).

Time point noted: pre-treatment sample, taken before nivolumab and TIL therapy. The tumor samples were excised metastases, mostly pleural nodules or supraclavicular lymph nodes. With respect to this clone: Its antigen is not identified.

Germline V CDR1 and CDR2: LNHDA, SQIVND (reference sequence). The CDR3 contains 13 residues. The V end lost 8 bases, the J end lost 4 bases, and 12 bases lay between the germline ends. Sequencing used immunoSEQ v3. Libraries were sequenced to 2 million to 2.5 million read pairs (survey) or roughly 4.5-6 million (deep). Clones were read by immunoSEQ multiplex PCR, and TCRdb kept only the in-frame ones, dropping some. The data show 95,000 or so clones, approximately 65% seen once. The sequence was collected from a person aged 25 to 85 with non-small cell lung cancer. This sample comprised tumor tissue, obtained at baseline. The gene calls are TRBV19 and TRBJ1-5, with a possible D match to TRBD1 (5 bases). In DNA form, the CDR3 reads TGTGCCAGTTGGGACCGACGAAATCAGCCCCAGCATTTT. Protein: CASWDRRNQPQHF.